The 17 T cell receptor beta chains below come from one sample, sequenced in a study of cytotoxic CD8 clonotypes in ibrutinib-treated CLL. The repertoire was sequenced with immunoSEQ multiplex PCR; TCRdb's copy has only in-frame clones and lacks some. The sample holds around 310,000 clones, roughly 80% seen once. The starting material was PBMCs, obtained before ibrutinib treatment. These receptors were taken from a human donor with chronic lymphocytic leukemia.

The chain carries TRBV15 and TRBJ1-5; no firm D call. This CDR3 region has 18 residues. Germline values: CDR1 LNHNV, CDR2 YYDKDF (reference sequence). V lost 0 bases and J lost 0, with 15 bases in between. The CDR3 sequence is CATSRDTGSDYSNQPQHF. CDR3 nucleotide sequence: TGTGCCACCAGCAGAGATACGGGTTCCGATTATAGCAATCAGCCCCAGCATTTT.

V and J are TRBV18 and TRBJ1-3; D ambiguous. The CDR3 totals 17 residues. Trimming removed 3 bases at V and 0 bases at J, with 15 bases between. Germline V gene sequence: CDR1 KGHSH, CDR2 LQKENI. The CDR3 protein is CASSPPDHGISGNTIYF. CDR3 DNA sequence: TGTGCCAGCTCACCTCCTGACCACGGGATCTCTGGAAACACCATATATTTT.

The CDR3 sequence is CASSVGLGGYNEQFF. DNA for the CDR3: TGTGCCAGCAGCGTCGGACTAGGAGGGTACAATGAGCAGTTCTTC. V gene TRBV7-2 combines with J gene TRBJ2-1, with 7 bases fitting TRBD2. Germline V gives CDR1 SGHTA, CDR2 FQGNSA. The CDR3 is made up of 15 amino acids. The junction had 8 bases not matched to a gene; V was cut back by 5 bases and J by 4 bases. Variable domain in full (rest from reference TRBV7-2 and TRBJ2-1): GAGVSQSPSNKVTEKGKDVELRCDPISGHTALYWYRQSLGQGLEFLIYFQGNSAPDKSGLPSDRFSAERTGGSVSTLTIQRTQQEDSAVYLCASSVGLGGYNEQFFGPGTRLTVL.

The CDR3 reads CASSFVGVYEQYF. In DNA form, the CDR3 reads TGTGCCAGCAGCTTTGTAGGTGTCTACGAGCAGTACTTC. The chain is built from TRBV7-2 and TRBJ2-7; no definite D call. The ends were cut back, 3 bases at V and 3 bases at J, with 9 bases in the middle. CDR3 length: 13 residues. From germline, CDR1 is SGHTA and CDR2 FQGNSA.

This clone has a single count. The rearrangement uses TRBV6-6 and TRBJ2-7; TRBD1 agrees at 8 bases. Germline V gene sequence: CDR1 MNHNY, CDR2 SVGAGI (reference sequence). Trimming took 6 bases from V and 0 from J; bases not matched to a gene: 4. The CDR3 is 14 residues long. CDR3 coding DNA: TGTGCCAGCAGGGACAGGGACTTCTCCTACGAGCAGTACTTC. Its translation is CASRDRDFSYEQYF.

CDR3 DNA: TGTGCCAGCAGCTTAACAGCGGGAGGTGTTAATGAGCAGTTCTTC. As protein: CASSLTAGGVNEQFF. The chain combines TRBV13 with TRBJ2-1, with 9 positions matching TRBD2. This CDR3 has 15 residues. The V segment lost 2 bases and the J segment 7 bases; nucleotides outside the gene matches: 6. The germline V gene encodes CDR1 PRHDT and CDR2 FYEKMQ (reference sequence).

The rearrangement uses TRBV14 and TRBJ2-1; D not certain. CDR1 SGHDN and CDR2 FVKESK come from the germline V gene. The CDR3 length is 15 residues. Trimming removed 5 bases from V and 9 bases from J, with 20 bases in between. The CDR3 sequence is CASSWLTGSDVEQFF. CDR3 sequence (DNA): TGTGCCAGCAGCTGGTTAACCGGGTCAGACGTTGAGCAGTTCTTC.

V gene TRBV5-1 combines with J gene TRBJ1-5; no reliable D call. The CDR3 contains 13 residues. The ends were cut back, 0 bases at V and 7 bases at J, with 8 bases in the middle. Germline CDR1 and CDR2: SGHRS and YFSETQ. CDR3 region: CASSLGGFQPQHF. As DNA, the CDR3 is TGCGCCAGCAGCTTGGGAGGATTCCAGCCCCAGCATTTT.

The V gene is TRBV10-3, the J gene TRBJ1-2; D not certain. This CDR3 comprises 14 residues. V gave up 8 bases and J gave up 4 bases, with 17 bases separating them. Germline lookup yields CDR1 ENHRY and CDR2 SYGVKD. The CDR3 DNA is TGTGCCATCTCTCGTGTAGACATTACCTATGGCTACACCTTC. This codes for CAISRVDITYGYTF.

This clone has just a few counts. This CDR3 reads CASSQDGGARNYGYTF. The CDR3 DNA sequence: TGCGCCAGCAGCCAAGATGGGGGGGCGAGGAACTATGGCTACACCTTC. The chain joins TRBV4-3 to TRBJ1-2; possibly TRBD1 for D (6 bases). CDR1 and CDR2 (germline): LGHNA, YSLEER. CDR3 length: 16 residues. V lost 0 bases and J lost 2, with 13 bases in between.

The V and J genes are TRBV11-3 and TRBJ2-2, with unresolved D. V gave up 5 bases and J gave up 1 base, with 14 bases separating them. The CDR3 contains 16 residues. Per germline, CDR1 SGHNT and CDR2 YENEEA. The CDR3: CASSPSSSRNTGELFF. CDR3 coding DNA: TGTGCCAGCAGCCCCTCCTCAAGCCGGAACACCGGGGAGCTGTTTTTT.

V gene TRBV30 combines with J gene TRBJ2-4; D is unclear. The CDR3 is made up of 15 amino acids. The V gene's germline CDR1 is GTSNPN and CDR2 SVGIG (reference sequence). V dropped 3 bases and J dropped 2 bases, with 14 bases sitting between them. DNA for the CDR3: TGTGCCTGGAGGCTAAGTACCCCAACCAAAAACATTCAGTACTTC. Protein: CAWRLSTPTKNIQYF.

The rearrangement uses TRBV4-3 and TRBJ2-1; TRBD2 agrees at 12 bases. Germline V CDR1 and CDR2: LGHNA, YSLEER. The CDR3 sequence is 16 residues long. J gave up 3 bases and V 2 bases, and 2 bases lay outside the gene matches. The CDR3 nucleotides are TGCGCCAGCAGCCAAATGGGACTAGCGGGCTACAATGAGCAGTTCTTC. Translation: CASSQMGLAGYNEQFF.

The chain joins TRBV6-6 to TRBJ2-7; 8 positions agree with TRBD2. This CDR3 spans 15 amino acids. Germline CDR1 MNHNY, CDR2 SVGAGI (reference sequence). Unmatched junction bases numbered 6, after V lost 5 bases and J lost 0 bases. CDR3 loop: CASSTTSGSSYEQYF. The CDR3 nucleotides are TGTGCCAGCAGTACCACTAGCGGCAGCTCCTACGAGCAGTACTTC.

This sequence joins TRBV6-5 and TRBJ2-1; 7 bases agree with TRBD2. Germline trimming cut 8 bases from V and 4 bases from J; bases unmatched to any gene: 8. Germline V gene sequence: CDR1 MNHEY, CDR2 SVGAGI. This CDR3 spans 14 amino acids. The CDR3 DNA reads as TGTGCCAGCGGGAGGGGAAGGGGATACAATGAGCAGTTCTTC. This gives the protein CASGRGRGYNEQFF.

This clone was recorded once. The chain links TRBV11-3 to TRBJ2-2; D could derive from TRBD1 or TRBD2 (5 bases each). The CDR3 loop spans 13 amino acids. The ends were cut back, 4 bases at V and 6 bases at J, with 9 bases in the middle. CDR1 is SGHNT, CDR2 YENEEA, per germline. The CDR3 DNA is TGTGCCAGCAGCTCCCCGGGGCCCGGGGAGCTGTTTTTT. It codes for CASSSPGPGELFF. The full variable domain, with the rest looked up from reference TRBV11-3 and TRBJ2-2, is EAGVVQSPRYKIIEKKQPVAFWCNPISGHNTLYWYLQNLGQGPELLIRYENEEAVDDSQLPKDRFSAERLKGVDSTLKIQPAELGDSAVYLCASSSPGPGELFFGEGSRLTVL.

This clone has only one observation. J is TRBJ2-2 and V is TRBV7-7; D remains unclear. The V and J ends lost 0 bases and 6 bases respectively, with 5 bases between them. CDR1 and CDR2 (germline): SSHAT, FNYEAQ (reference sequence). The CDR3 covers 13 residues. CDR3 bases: TGTGCCAGCAGCTTAGCGCGAGCCGGGGAGCTGTTTTTT. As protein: CASSLARAGELFF.